A selection of T cell receptor beta chains follows, all from one sample in a study of T cells in Graves' hyperthyroidism and ophthalmopathy. TCRdb itself ran the multiplex PCR reads through MiXCR, one entry per CDR3 protein. In the table there are about 420,000 distinct CDR3 sequences, roughly 14% of which are singletons. The sample was blood. The receptors stem from a woman between 18 and 29 years old with Graves' hyperthyroidism. Both conserved end residues are part of each CDR3. The D gene is left open where the match is weak. Where a row states a size, it is once, few, many or the class of an expanded clone; other rows omit it.

size: NA
D: NA
J: TRBJ2-4
V: TRBV3-1
CDR3: CASSQGGIEPAKNIQYF
DNA: TGTGCCAGCAGCCAAGGAGGGATAGAGCCAGCCAAAAACATTCAGTACTTC

size: many
D: NA
J: TRBJ1-1
V: TRBV20-1
CDR3: CSARAGGTEAFF
DNA: TGCAGTGCTAGAGCGGGGGGGACTGAAGCTTTCTTT

size: many
D: TRBD1
J: TRBJ2-7
V: TRBV28
CDR3: CASSHRGSSYEQYF
DNA: TGTGCCAGCAGCCACAGGGGGAGCTCCTACGAGCAGTACTTC

size: few
D: NA
J: TRBJ2-3
V: TRBV20-1
CDR3: CSANGARTYTDTQYF
DNA: TGCAGTGCCAACGGAGCCAGGACCTACACAGATACGCAGTATTTT

size: many
D: NA
J: TRBJ2-5
V: TRBV11-2
CDR3: CASSLVHSQETQYF
DNA: TGTGCCAGCAGCTTAGTCCATTCACAAGAGACCCAGTACTTC

size: few
D: NA
J: TRBJ2-5
V: TRBV5-1
CDR3: CASSIRGSHQETQYF
DNA: TGCGCCAGCAGCATAAGAGGGTCACACCAAGAGACCCAGTACTTC

size: many
D: NA
J: TRBJ1-5
V: TRBV12-3/TRBV12-4
CDR3: CASRGGGQPQHF
DNA: TGTGCCAGCAGGGGGGGGGGACAGCCCCAGCATTTT

size: many
D: NA
J: TRBJ2-7
V: TRBV7-3
CDR3: CASSLSRTSSYEQYF
DNA: TGTGCCAGCAGCTTAAGCAGGACCAGCTCCTACGAGCAGTACTTC

size: few
D: NA
J: TRBJ2-1
V: TRBV29-1
CDR3: CSVDQGNEQFF
DNA: TGCAGCGTTGATCAGGGAAATGAGCAGTTCTTC

size: few
D: NA
J: TRBJ1-5
V: TRBV15
CDR3: CATSRPPATGQPQHF
DNA: TGTGCCACCAGCAGGCCCCCAGCCACAGGTCAGCCCCAGCATTTT

size: many
D: TRBD2
J: TRBJ2-5
V: TRBV4-3
CDR3: CASSQGRGGGAETQYF
DNA: TGCGCCAGCAGCCAAGGACGGGGGGGCGGGGCAGAGACCCAGTACTTC

size: NA
D: TRBD1
J: TRBJ1-2
V: TRBV9
CDR3: CASSAGNRGNGYTF
DNA: TGTGCCAGCAGCGCCGGTAACAGGGGGAATGGCTACACCTTC

size: many
D: NA
J: TRBJ2-7
V: TRBV18
CDR3: CASSPFDGPYEQYF
DNA: TGTGCCAGCTCCCCCTTCGACGGCCCCTACGAGCAGTACTTC

size: NA
D: NA
J: TRBJ1-1
V: TRBV14
CDR3: CASSIHTEAFF
DNA: TGTGCCAGCAGTATCCACACTGAAGCTTTCTTT

size: NA
D: NA
J: TRBJ1-1
V: TRBV20-1
CDR3: CSAWGRAEAFF
DNA: TGCAGTGCCTGGGGGAGGGCTGAAGCTTTCTTT

size: NA
D: TRBD1
J: TRBJ2-1
V: TRBV25-1
CDR3: CASSEVQDRDPYNEQFF
DNA: TGTGCCAGCAGTGAAGTCCAAGACAGGGACCCCTACAATGAGCAGTTCTTC

size: few
D: TRBD1
J: TRBJ2-4
V: TRBV15
CDR3: CATSTRQGKNIQYF
DNA: TGTGCCACCAGCACCCGACAGGGTAAAAACATTCAGTACTTC

size: NA
D: TRBD1
J: TRBJ2-5
V: TRBV4-1
CDR3: CASSQAGGVRGRLETQYF
DNA: TGCGCCAGCAGCCAAGCGGGCGGCGTTAGGGGGCGGCTAGAGACCCAGTACTTC

size: few
D: TRBD1
J: TRBJ1-6
V: TRBV9
CDR3: CASSVGAGGERIRSPLHF
DNA: TGTGCCAGCAGCGTAGGGGCAGGGGGCGAAAGGATTCGGTCACCCCTCCACTTT

size: many
D: NA
J: TRBJ2-7
V: TRBV20-1
CDR3: CSAPDILKAYEQYF
DNA: TGCAGTGCTCCAGACATTTTAAAAGCCTACGAGCAGTACTTC

size: NA
D: TRBD1
J: TRBJ2-7
V: TRBV20-1
CDR3: CSARDWRTGSSEQYF
DNA: TGCAGTGCTAGAGATTGGAGGACAGGGTCAAGTGAGCAGTACTTC

size: many
D: NA
J: TRBJ1-1
V: TRBV12-3/TRBV12-4
CDR3: CASSLFGGATEAFF
DNA: TGTGCCAGCAGTTTATTCGGGGGGGCCACTGAAGCTTTCTTT

size: many
D: NA
J: TRBJ1-2
V: TRBV6-1
CDR3: CASSQLQGNYGYTF
DNA: TGTGCCAGCAGCCAGCTACAGGGAAACTATGGCTACACCTTC

size: NA
D: TRBD2
J: TRBJ2-1
V: TRBV11-2
CDR3: CASRTLAGRAYNEQFF
DNA: TGTGCCAGCAGGACCCTAGCGGGAAGGGCCTACAATGAGCAGTTCTTC

size: NA
D: NA
J: TRBJ2-1
V: TRBV7-3
CDR3: CASSLGSERNEQFF
DNA: TGTGCCAGCAGCTTAGGTAGCGAGAGGAATGAGCAGTTCTTC

size: many
D: TRBD2
J: TRBJ2-7
V: TRBV5-1
CDR3: CASGRLAGGGEQYF
DNA: TGCGCCAGCGGCCGACTAGCGGGAGGGGGCGAGCAGTACTTC

size: few
D: NA
J: TRBJ2-7
V: TRBV5-1
CDR3: CASSLTAQSTGEQYF
DNA: TGCGCCAGCAGTCTGACAGCACAATCGACTGGGGAGCAGTACTTC

size: many
D: NA
J: TRBJ2-2
V: TRBV6-1
CDR3: CASSSLPRGGSGELFF
DNA: TGTGCCAGCAGTTCCCTTCCAAGGGGGGGCTCCGGGGAGCTGTTTTTT

size: NA
D: TRBD1
J: TRBJ2-1
V: TRBV5-6
CDR3: CASRPGTGSIHEQFF
DNA: TGTGCCAGCAGACCCGGGACAGGGAGCATCCATGAGCAGTTCTTC

size: NA
D: NA
J: TRBJ2-7
V: TRBV19
CDR3: CASSPPRTYEQYF
DNA: TGTGCCAGTAGTCCTCCCCGGACCTACGAGCAGTACTTC

size: NA
D: NA
J: TRBJ2-2
V: TRBV19
CDR3: CASSINGELFF
DNA: TGTGCCAGTAGTATAAACGGGGAGCTGTTTTTT

size: many
D: TRBD1
J: TRBJ1-1
V: TRBV6-9
CDR3: CASSYSYPPGQLNTEAFF
DNA: TGTGCCAGCAGTTATTCATATCCCCCGGGACAGTTGAACACTGAAGCTTTCTTT

size: many
D: NA
J: TRBJ1-4
V: TRBV28
CDR3: CASSLGKRGEKLFF
DNA: TGTGCCAGCAGTTTAGGGAAGCGGGGTGAAAAACTGTTTTTT

size: NA
D: TRBD1
J: TRBJ1-4
V: TRBV5-4
CDR3: CASSDRELGEKLFF
DNA: TGTGCCAGCAGCGACAGGGAGTTAGGAGAAAAACTGTTTTTT

size: NA
D: NA
J: TRBJ1-5
V: TRBV6-6
CDR3: CASSYSSGRQPQHF
DNA: TGTGCCAGCAGTTACTCTTCGGGAAGGCAGCCCCAGCATTTT

size: few
D: NA
J: TRBJ2-3
V: TRBV9
CDR3: CASSVQVSGSLGDTQYF
DNA: TGTGCCAGCAGCGTTCAAGTATCGGGATCTTTGGGAGATACGCAGTATTTT

size: NA
D: NA
J: TRBJ1-6
V: TRBV3-1
CDR3: CASSRDGVDSPLHF
DNA: TGTGCCAGCAGCCGGGACGGGGTAGATTCACCCCTCCACTTT

size: many
D: TRBD1
J: TRBJ1-1
V: TRBV28
CDR3: CASSETNRGREAFF
DNA: TGTGCCAGCAGCGAAACTAACAGGGGGCGAGAGGCTTTCTTT

size: many
D: NA
J: TRBJ1-1
V: TRBV6-1
CDR3: CASSALEGTEAFF
DNA: TGTGCCAGCAGTGCCCTCGAGGGTACTGAAGCTTTCTTT

size: NA
D: NA
J: TRBJ2-7
V: TRBV7-2
CDR3: CASSLGGGGSEQYF
DNA: TGTGCCAGCAGCTTAGGTGGCGGAGGATCCGAGCAGTACTTC

size: NA
D: TRBD2
J: TRBJ2-1
V: TRBV27
CDR3: CASSFWLAGGNEQFF
DNA: TGTGCCAGCAGTTTTTGGCTAGCGGGAGGCAATGAGCAGTTCTTC

size: NA
D: NA
J: TRBJ1-1
V: TRBV29-1
CDR3: CSVGGGAGNTEAFF
DNA: TGCAGCGTTGGCGGGGGGGCAGGTAACACTGAAGCTTTCTTT

size: NA
D: TRBD2
J: TRBJ2-3
V: TRBV10-2
CDR3: CASIEAGADTQYF
DNA: TGCGCCAGCATAGAAGCGGGAGCAGATACGCAGTATTTT

size: many
D: NA
J: TRBJ2-2
V: TRBV3-1
CDR3: CASSHGDGTGELFF
DNA: TGTGCCAGCAGCCATGGGGACGGTACCGGGGAGCTGTTTTTT

size: many
D: NA
J: TRBJ2-5
V: TRBV12-3/TRBV12-4
CDR3: CASSFRRARETQYF
DNA: TGTGCCAGCAGTTTTAGGAGGGCCCGGGAGACCCAGTACTTC

size: NA
D: NA
J: TRBJ1-2
V: TRBV19
CDR3: CASGPYGYTF
DNA: TGTGCCAGTGGACCTTATGGCTACACCTTC